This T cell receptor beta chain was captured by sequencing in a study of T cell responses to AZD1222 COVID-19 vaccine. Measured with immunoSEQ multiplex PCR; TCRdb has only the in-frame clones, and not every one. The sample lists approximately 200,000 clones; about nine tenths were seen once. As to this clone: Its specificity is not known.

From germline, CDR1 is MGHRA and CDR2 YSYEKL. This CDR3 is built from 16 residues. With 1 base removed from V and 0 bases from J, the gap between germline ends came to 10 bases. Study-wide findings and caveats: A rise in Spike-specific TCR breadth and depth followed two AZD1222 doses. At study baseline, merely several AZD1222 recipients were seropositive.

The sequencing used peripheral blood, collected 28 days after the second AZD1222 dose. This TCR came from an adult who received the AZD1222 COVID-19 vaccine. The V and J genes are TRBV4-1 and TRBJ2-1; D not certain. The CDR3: CASSQGSTSSYNEQFF. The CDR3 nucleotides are TGCGCCAGCAGCCAAGGATCGACGAGCTCCTACAATGAGCAGTTCTTC.